A selection of T cell receptor beta chains follows, all from one sample in a study of T cell responses to AZD1222 COVID-19 vaccine. Generated by immunoSEQ multiplex PCR, the TCRdb table keeps only in-frame clones and is missing some. Of 110,000 to 150,000 clones in the sample, over 85% were seen once. The input for sequencing was peripheral blood, taken on day 0 of AZD1222 vaccination. The receptors were gathered from an adult in good health. CDR3s include the opening cysteine and the closing phenylalanine or tryptophan. Each record gives: V gene, J gene, CDR3 protein.

TRBV2	TRBJ1-4	CASSATGADEKLFF
TRBV5-1	TRBJ1-6	CASSLSLDSPLHF
TRBV27	TRBJ2-3	CASRQENRADTQYF
TRBV6-5	TRBJ2-2	CASSYSRREDGELFF
TRBV5-4	TRBJ2-5	CASSESTGFQETQYF
TRBV7-2	TRBJ2-7	CASSLQGATSNEQYF
TRBV9	TRBJ1-4	CASSASPLAAGEKLFF
TRBV7-9	TRBJ2-3	CASSLGVTDTQYF
TRBV7-8	TRBJ2-3	CASSLRLAGGPGWADTQYF
TRBV10-3	TRBJ2-3	CAISDGTQADTQYF
TRBV7-9	TRBJ1-1	CASSSGQVRGATEAFF
TRBV11-2	TRBJ2-3	CASSLESTDTQYF
TRBV6-6	TRBJ1-4	CASTSGDAGEKLFF
TRBV19	TRBJ2-7	CASSDRTGGAEVWSYEQYF
TRBV7-3	TRBJ2-5	CASSRGLAGQETQYF
TRBV7-2	TRBJ2-1	CASSTGLAGAEEQFF
TRBV27	TRBJ2-7	CASSRGQGLYEQYF
TRBV10-1	TRBJ2-7	CASSEDVTYEQYF
TRBV30	TRBJ2-7	CAWSKGSPYEQYF
TRBV13	TRBJ2-1	CASSPGTSGRRSYNEQFF
TRBV28	TRBJ1-5	CASSLRQGLHF
TRBV3-1/TRBV3-2	TRBJ2-2	CASSQEDRGTGELFF
TRBV5-1	TRBJ2-1	CASSEGASSYNEQFF
TRBV30	TRBJ1-6	CAWSPPLGRQSSYNSPLHF
TRBV12-3/TRBV12-4	TRBJ1-1	CASSLDMTEAFF
TRBV12-5	TRBJ2-1	CASGSLRQGPYNEQFF
TRBV27	TRBJ1-1	CASRLTGLTEAFF
TRBV30	TRBJ1-2	CAWRIDYGYTF
TRBV30	TRBJ1-6	CAWSVLPGRNSPLHF
TRBV27	TRBJ2-3	CASSLGGETDTQYF
TRBV12-3/TRBV12-4	TRBJ1-2	CASRHYGDYGYTF
TRBV6-5	TRBJ1-1	CASSYGFRDMNTEAFF
TRBV5-1	TRBJ1-1	CASSLAVNTEAFF
TRBV5-1	TRBJ2-2	CASSLMTGGTGELFF
TRBV19	TRBJ2-5	CASSPHLWDRGTETQYF
TRBV7-2	TRBJ2-3	CASSLGGYEGDTQYF
TRBV5-4	TRBJ2-4	CASSVGQGAELVKNIQYF
TRBV4-1	TRBJ2-1	CASSQAGVSYNEQFF
TRBV18	TRBJ1-2	CASSPDRDPNYGYTF
TRBV27	TRBJ2-5	CASSLGKLNQETQYF
TRBV12-3/TRBV12-4	TRBJ2-1	CASSLNRYEQFF